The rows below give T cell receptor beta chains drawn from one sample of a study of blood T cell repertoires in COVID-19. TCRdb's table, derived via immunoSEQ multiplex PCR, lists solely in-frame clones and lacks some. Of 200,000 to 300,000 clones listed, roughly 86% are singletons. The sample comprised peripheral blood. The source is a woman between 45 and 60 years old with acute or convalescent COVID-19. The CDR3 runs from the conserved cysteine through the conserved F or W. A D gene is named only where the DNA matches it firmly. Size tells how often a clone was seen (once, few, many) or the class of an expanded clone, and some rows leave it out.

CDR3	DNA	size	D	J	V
CASSLTQGDVNTEAFF	TGTGCCAGCAGCCTAACGCAGGGGGATGTTAACACTGAAGCTTTCTTT	NA	TRBD1	TRBJ1-1	TRBV4-2
CASSAGTGSYEQYF	TGTGCCAGTAGCGCCGGGACAGGGTCCTACGAGCAGTACTTC	few	TRBD1	TRBJ2-7	TRBV19
CASSPSSPLLAKNIQYF	TGTGCCAGCTCACCAAGCTCACCGCTGCTAGCCAAAAACATTCAGTACTTC	NA	NA	TRBJ2-4	TRBV18
CASSLNVARANYGYTF	TGTGCCAGCAGCTTAAATGTGGCCAGAGCGAACTATGGCTACACCTTC	NA	NA	TRBJ1-2	TRBV7-3
CASTPYTGELFF	TGTGCCAGCACCCCTTACACCGGGGAGCTGTTTTTT	NA	NA	TRBJ2-2	TRBV6-6
CAISESGSQETQYF	TGTGCCATCAGCGAGAGCGGCTCTCAAGAGACCCAGTACTTC	NA	NA	TRBJ2-5	TRBV10-3
CASSLGGRAEFF	TGTGCCAGCAGTTTAGGCGGGAGGGCTGAGTTCTTC	NA	TRBD2	TRBJ2-1	TRBV28
CASSLRTGGNTGELFF	TGTGCCAGCAGCTTGAGGACAGGGGGGAACACCGGGGAGCTGTTTTTT	NA	TRBD1	TRBJ2-2	TRBV11-3
CASSLTASTDTQYF	TGTGCCAGCAGCTTGACAGCTAGCACAGATACGCAGTATTTT	NA	NA	TRBJ2-3	TRBV7-9
CASSKAPQILLTYNEQFF	TGTGCCAGCAGCAAAGCCCCGCAGATCCTTTTGACCTACAATGAGCAGTTCTTC	NA	NA	TRBJ2-1	TRBV21-1
CASSLAGDTQYF	TGTGCCAGCAGTTTGGCGGGAGATACGCAGTATTTT	few	NA	TRBJ2-3	TRBV27
CASSLYGQGFSEQYF	TGTGCCAGCAGCTTATACGGACAGGGGTTCTCCGAGCAGTACTTC	NA	TRBD1	TRBJ2-7	TRBV7-6
CASSSFRGPRETQYF	TGTGCCAGCAGTTCTTTCAGGGGGCCAAGGGAGACCCAGTACTTC	NA	TRBD1	TRBJ2-5	TRBV28
CASSPDRDTDTQYF	TGTGCCAGCAGTCCGGACAGGGACACAGATACGCAGTATTTT	few	TRBD1	TRBJ2-3	TRBV2
CASSHGQGDTDTQYF	TGCGCCAGCAGCCACGGACAGGGAGACACAGATACGCAGTATTTT	NA	TRBD1	TRBJ2-3	TRBV5-1
CASSFGTSGSYEQFF	TGTGCCAGCAGCTTTGGGACTAGCGGGAGTTATGAGCAGTTCTTC	NA	TRBD2	TRBJ2-1	TRBV11-3
CASSQLTGANQPQHF	TGTGCCAGCAGCCAACTGACAGGGGCCAATCAGCCCCAGCATTTT	once	TRBD1	TRBJ1-5	TRBV3-1/TRBV3-2
CASSLNGFRTGNTEAFF	TGTGCCAGCAGTTTAAATGGCTTCCGGACAGGCAACACTGAAGCTTTCTTT	few	TRBD1	TRBJ1-1	TRBV28
CASSVEGLAVIQYF	TGTGCCAGCAGCGTAGAGGGACTAGCGGTCATTCAGTACTTC	NA	TRBD2	TRBJ2-4	TRBV9
CASSSGVNQPQHF	TGTGCCAGCAGTTCCGGGGTGAATCAGCCCCAGCATTTT	NA	NA	TRBJ1-5	TRBV27
CASSSGTSYEQYF	TGTGCCAGCAGCTCCGGGACTAGCTACGAGCAGTACTTC	NA	TRBD2	TRBJ2-7	TRBV5-4
CAINSKVGDTEAFF	TGTGCCATCAATAGTAAAGTCGGGGACACTGAAGCTTTCTTT	NA	NA	TRBJ1-1	TRBV10-3
CAWSVGGRTYTQYF	TGTGCCTGGAGTGTTGGCGGCCGAACTTATACGCAGTATTTT	once	NA	TRBJ2-3	TRBV30
CASREPGQGGSYEQYF	TGTGCCAGCAGGGAACCGGGACAGGGCGGCTCCTACGAGCAGTACTTC	few	TRBD1	TRBJ2-7	TRBV5-4
CASSQSGRDQVNQHF	TGTGCCAGCAGCCAAAGCGGGAGAGATCAAGTTAACCAGCATTTT	NA	NA	TRBJ1-5	TRBV4-2
CASSLAGDGYTF	TGTGCCAGCAGCTTGGCAGGGGATGGCTACACCTTC	NA	NA	TRBJ1-2	TRBV5-4
CASKTGGTGELFF	TGTGCCAGCAAGACAGGGGGGACCGGGGAGCTGTTTTTT	NA	TRBD1	TRBJ2-2	TRBV27
CASTTGGFSNSPLHF	TGCGCCAGCACGACAGGGGGCTTTAGTAATTCACCCCTCCACTTT	NA	TRBD1	TRBJ1-6	TRBV4-1
CASRDTRDSLGEQFF	TGCGCCAGCAGAGACACCCGGGACAGTTTAGGTGAGCAGTTCTTC	NA	TRBD1	TRBJ2-1	TRBV5-1
CAISEDSLNTGELFF	TGTGCCATCAGTGAGGACAGCCTGAACACCGGGGAGCTGTTTTTT	NA	NA	TRBJ2-2	TRBV10-3
CASSQRTSGRSNEQYF	TGTGCCAGCAGCCAACGGACTAGCGGGAGATCCAACGAGCAGTACTTC	NA	TRBD2	TRBJ2-7	TRBV3-1/TRBV3-2
CASSVTSGRAQSGNEQFF	TGTGCCAGCAGCGTGACTAGCGGGAGGGCCCAGTCTGGCAATGAGCAGTTCTTC	NA	TRBD2	TRBJ2-1	TRBV2
CASSQDGYEQYF	TGTGCCAGCAGTCAAGACGGCTACGAGCAGTACTTC	NA	NA	TRBJ2-7	TRBV2
CASSLALTDRGNQPQHF	TGTGCCAGCAGCTTAGCGCTCACGGACAGGGGTAATCAGCCCCAGCATTTT	NA	TRBD1	TRBJ1-5	TRBV7-9
CASRYTPGLAGGQETQYF	TGCGCCAGCAGATACACTCCGGGACTAGCGGGAGGCCAAGAGACCCAGTACTTC	NA	TRBD2	TRBJ2-5	TRBV5-1
CASSLTPGTRWGSEAFF	TGTGCCAGCAGCTTAACCCCAGGGACAAGGTGGGGTTCTGAAGCTTTCTTT	NA	NA	TRBJ1-1	TRBV7-3
CASSLTGLAGYTGELFF	TGTGCCAGCAGCTTAACCGGACTAGCGGGTTACACCGGGGAGCTGTTTTTT	NA	TRBD2	TRBJ2-2	TRBV7-3
CAWRPQLMNTEAFF	TGTGCCTGGCGCCCCCAGTTAATGAACACTGAAGCTTTCTTT	NA	NA	TRBJ1-1	TRBV30
CASSPRDTDTQYF	TGTGCCAGCAGCCCGCGGGACACAGATACGCAGTATTTT	NA	NA	TRBJ2-3	TRBV5-5
CASSPPLWNTEAFF	TGTGCCAGCTCACCACCGTTATGGAACACTGAAGCTTTCTTT	NA	NA	TRBJ1-1	TRBV18